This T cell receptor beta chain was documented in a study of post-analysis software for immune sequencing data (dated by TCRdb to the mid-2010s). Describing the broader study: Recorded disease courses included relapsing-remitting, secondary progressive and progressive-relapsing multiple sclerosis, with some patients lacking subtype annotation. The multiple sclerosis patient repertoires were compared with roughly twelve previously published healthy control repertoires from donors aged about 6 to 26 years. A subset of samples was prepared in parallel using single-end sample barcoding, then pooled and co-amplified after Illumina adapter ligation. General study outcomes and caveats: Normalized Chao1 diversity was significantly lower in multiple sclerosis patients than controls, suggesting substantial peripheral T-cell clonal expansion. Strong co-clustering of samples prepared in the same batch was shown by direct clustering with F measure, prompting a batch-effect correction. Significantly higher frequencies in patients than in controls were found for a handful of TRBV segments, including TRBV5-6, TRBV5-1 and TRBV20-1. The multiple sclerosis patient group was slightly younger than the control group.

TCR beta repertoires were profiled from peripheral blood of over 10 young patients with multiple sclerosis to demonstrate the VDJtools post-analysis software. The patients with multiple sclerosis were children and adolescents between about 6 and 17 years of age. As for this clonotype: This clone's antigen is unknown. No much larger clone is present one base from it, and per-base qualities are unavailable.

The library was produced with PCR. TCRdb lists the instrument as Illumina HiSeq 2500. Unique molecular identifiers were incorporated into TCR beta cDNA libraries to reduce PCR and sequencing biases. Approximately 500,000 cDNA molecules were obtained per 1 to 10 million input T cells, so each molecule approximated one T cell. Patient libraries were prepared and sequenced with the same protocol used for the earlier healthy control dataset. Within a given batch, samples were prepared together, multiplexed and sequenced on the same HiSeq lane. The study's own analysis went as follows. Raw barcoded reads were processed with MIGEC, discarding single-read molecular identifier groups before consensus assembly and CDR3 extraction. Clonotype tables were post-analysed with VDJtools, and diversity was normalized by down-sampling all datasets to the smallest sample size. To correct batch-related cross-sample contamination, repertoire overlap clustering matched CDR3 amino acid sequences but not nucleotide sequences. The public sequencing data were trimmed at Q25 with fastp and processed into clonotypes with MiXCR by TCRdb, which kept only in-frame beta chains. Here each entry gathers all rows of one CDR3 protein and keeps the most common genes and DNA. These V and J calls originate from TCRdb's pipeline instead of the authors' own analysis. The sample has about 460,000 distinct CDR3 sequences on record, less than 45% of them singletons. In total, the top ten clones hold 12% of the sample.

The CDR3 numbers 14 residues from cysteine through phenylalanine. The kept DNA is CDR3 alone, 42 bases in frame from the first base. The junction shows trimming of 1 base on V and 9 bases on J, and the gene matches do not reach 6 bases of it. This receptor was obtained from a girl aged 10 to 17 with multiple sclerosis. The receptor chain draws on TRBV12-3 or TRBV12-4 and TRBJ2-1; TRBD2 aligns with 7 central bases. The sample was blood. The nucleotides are TGTGCCAGCAGTTTAGGGCGGGAGAGCGGTGAGCAGTTCTTC. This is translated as CASSLGRESGEQFF.